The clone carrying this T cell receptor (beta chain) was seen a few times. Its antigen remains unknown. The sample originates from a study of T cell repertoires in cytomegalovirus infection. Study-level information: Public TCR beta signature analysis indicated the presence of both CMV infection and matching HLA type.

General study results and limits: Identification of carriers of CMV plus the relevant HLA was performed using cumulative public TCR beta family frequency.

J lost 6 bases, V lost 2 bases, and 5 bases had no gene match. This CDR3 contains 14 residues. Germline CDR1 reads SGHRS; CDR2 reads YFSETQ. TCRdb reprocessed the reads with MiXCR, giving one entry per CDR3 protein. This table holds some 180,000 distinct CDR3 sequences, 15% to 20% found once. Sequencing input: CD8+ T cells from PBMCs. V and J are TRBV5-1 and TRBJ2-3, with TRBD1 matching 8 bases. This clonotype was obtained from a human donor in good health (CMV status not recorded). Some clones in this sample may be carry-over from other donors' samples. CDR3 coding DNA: TGCGCCAGCAGCTTTCGGGACAGGTCGGATACGCAGTATTTT. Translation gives CASSFRDRSDTQYF.